The source of this T cell receptor beta chain is a study of cytomegalovirus exposure and HLA in healthy donors (dated by TCRdb to 2016 to 2017). As for the study more broadly: An earlier analysis of approximately 590 of the donors reported more than 250 Gb of sequence data and 117 million unique TCR beta sequences from some 180 million T cells. An early release that covered several hundred HLA-typed donors contained about 300 gigabases of sequencing data and tens of millions of unique TCR sequences. Among the roughly 390 genotyped donors, about 83% belonged to the genetic ancestry cluster associated with self-reported Caucasian donors. Because of strong linkage in the cohort, five DR-DQ haplotypes were treated as single units for association and clustering. Among about 370 genotyped donors of the cohort, an average of roughly 230,000 unique TCR beta nucleotide sequences was sequenced per donor, of which roughly 18% were non-productive. A later analysis re-examined previously published TCR beta repertoires from roughly 650 donors and added high-resolution HLA genotyping to investigate patterns of TCR occurrence. Alongside the repertoire data, information on donor age, sex, ethnicity and CMV serostatus was compiled. All discovery cohort repertoires had been generated using a single sequencing platform. The study was designed to test whether signatures of past pathogen exposure could be identified by cataloging public T cell receptors. HLA typing covered class I and class II loci at four-digit resolution. A later genetic analysis used genome-wide SNP genotypes for about three fifths of the 666 donors, treating that subset as a discovery cohort. High-throughput TCR immunosequencing, statistical association of individual TCRs with disease status, and machine learning were combined to predict cytomegalovirus infection status. The later analysis used no new phenotypic data to find candidate immune exposures, relying instead on TCR beta sequences and their occurrence across donors. In addition to the first cohort of around 670 subjects, a separate validation cohort of approximately 120 different subjects was used. An earlier analysis of about 600 of the donors used high-throughput TCR beta sequencing to judge whether each TCR beta V gene segment behaved as functional or pseudogenic. The study used immunosequencing to profile the T cell repertoires of hundreds of subjects and linked those repertoires to cytomegalovirus serostatus. Typing coverage varied by locus: roughly 620-630 donors for A, B, C, DRB1 and DQB1; approximately 560 for DQA1; over 600 for DPA1; roughly 450 for DPB1.

What the study reported, not specific to this receptor: In the study, some 160 TCR beta chains were listed as associated with cytomegalovirus. The classifier was reported to diagnose cytomegalovirus status with high specificity and sensitivity in both the original and validation cohorts. This cohort had only TCR beta chains sequenced, and the lack of alpha or paired-chain data limited which features could be detected. Most TCR sequences were seen in very few donors, while some public TCRs were found in many individuals. A further reported finding was that TCR beta sequences accurately predicted the HLA-A and HLA-B alleles for most subjects in the first cohort. Three of the identified cytomegalovirus-associated TCR beta chains were confirmed in vitro to be specific for cytomegalovirus antigens. According to a later genetic analysis, donors in an Asian-associated ancestry cluster had fewer N-insertions in productive TCRs than the roughly 660-donor mean. V-gene and J-gene trimming of TCR beta chains was associated with a missense DCLRE1C variant in a later genetic analysis, and the association was replicated in an independent cohort. A later analysis reported that several top co-occurrence clusters appeared linked to parvovirus B19, influenza, CMV and Epstein-Barr virus. Specific HLA alleles were associated with roughly 16,000 TCR beta sequences at a false discovery rate of 0.05 in a later analysis. Immune exposure information for the cohort was limited to CMV serostatus. Roughly uniform sequencing depth across donors was assumed in presence/absence analyses, although this assumption may not hold. In a later analysis, the rate of TCR association differed among HLA loci, with DRB1 alleles having the most associated TCRs and HLA-C alleles having the fewest. In an earlier analysis of about 600 of the donors, most TCR beta V segments appeared in productive rearrangements about 87% or about 30% of the time, broadly matching IMGT annotations. In a later analysis, most CMV-associated TCR beta chains were found to appear HLA-restricted, with HLA associations seemingly driven largely by CMV exposure. Because counts were too low, seventeen rarely observed V segments, including chromosome 9 orphons, were left out of the earlier analysis of approximately 500 of the donors. Because HLA typing was missing for some donors at each locus, association tests included only the typed subset. Linkage disequilibrium might explain the correlated functional status among segregating V segments, but an unknown experimental factor could not be ruled out. The 87-base-pair reads could not distinguish some IMGT-functional V segments, including TRBV6-2 and TRBV6-3, so those segments were excluded. In a later analysis, HLA-associated TCR beta chains showed more clonal expansion and lower generation probabilities than non-associated chains that were equally common. According to the authors, the approach could potentially be generalized to other disease states and immunological phenotypes. When HLA alleles, especially DR and DQ, strongly co-occurred, attributing TCR associations to individual alleles was difficult. A cluster of highly shared sequence variants was judged likely to be a technical artifact of the sequencing pipeline.

The cohort consisted of 666 healthy bone marrow donors. At the time of sampling, all cohort members were nominally healthy, though unrecorded immune exposures were likely present. The donor tested CMV seronegative and was one of the 352 seronegative cohort members. A peripheral blood sample was provided by each donor, and peripheral blood mononuclear cells were used for TCR beta sequencing. The Qiagen DNeasy Blood Extraction Kit was used to extract genomic DNA from the blood cell samples. Library method: the immunoSEQ multiplex PCR assay. The multiplex PCR relied on a mix of 60 forward primers for TCR Vbeta segments and 13 reverse primers for TCR Jbeta segments. The CDR3 region of rearranged TCR beta genes was amplified from genomic DNA with a multiplex PCR assay. Amplified TCR beta libraries were sequenced as 87-base-pair reads on the Illumina HiSeq System. The authors' analysis ran thus. In a later analysis, 70 million to 95 million unique TCR beta chains were counted across the 666 repertoires, and approximately 11 million of these chains were shared by at least two donors. Raw reads were error-corrected and collapsed into unique sequences with a nearest-neighbor algorithm that merged closely related sequences to remove PCR and sequencing errors. V, D and J gene segments were assigned by aligning CDR3 sequences to IMGT reference sequences. For a sequence to be retained, a match of at least six nucleotides to both a V gene segment and a J gene segment was required. Rearrangements were called productive when the CDR3 lacked stop codons and stayed in frame with V and J; all others were non-productive. CDR3 was defined by IMGT convention, running from the second conserved V-encoded cysteine to the conserved J-encoded phenylalanine. Sequences without an unambiguous match to a single V gene segment were excluded from the earlier analysis of approximately 560 of the donors. An earlier analysis of 587 of the donors called V segments functional above 56.7% productive rearrangements and segregating when the between-donor standard deviation exceeded 5%. To diagnose cytomegalovirus status from the catalog of TCR beta chain sequences, a statistical classification framework was built. In a later analysis, TCR nucleotide sequences were compared against IMGT/GENE-DB human TR gene sequences so that V and J genes could be assigned. In a later analysis, CDR3 sequences and most-parsimonious VDJ recombination scenarios were assigned using the TCRdist pipeline. A later analysis defined each TCR beta chain by its CDR3 amino acid sequence plus V-gene family, and excluded reads lacking a unique V-gene family. As a way to deal with suspected cross-contamination and a sequencing artifact, a later analysis dropped approximately 590 nucleotide sequences that were highly shared and had low generation probability. In a later analysis, a clonal expansion index for each public chain was calculated from normalized within-repertoire ranks of inferred template counts. In a later analysis, generation probabilities were computed using a VDJ recombination model fitted to out-of-frame rearrangements, and the results were checked against IGoR. Hypergeometric tests were used in a later analysis to score TCR-TCR, TCR-HLA and TCR-CMV co-occurrence, with a repertoire-size bias correction applied to the TCR pairs. In a later analysis, false discovery rates were estimated by permuting HLA or CMV assignments 20 times. A later analysis grouped co-occurring TCRs with DBSCAN, adding TCRdist sequence similarity when clustering within HLA-allele-positive subsets. Co-occurrence clustering excluded repertoires with fewer than 30,000 or more than 120,000 public chains, plus five with anomalous nucleotide sharing. As stored in TCRdb, this immuneACCESS dataset retains in-frame rearrangements with V and J assigned. A fraction of the clones does not appear; measured against another copy, unresolved V genes explain less than half of the discrepancy, and the remainder lacks a known reason. That table furnishes V, J and clone size, whereas the DNA furnished D and trimming. This sample gives some 200,000 clones in total; 65% to 80% of them show up just once. The top ten hold around 0.2% of the sample.

V loses 7 bases of germline sequence and J loses 0 bases, and the interval between the two ends is 16 bases. From a lookup of the germline V gene, CDR1 and CDR2 are MGHDK and SYGVNS. Spanning cysteine to phenylalanine, the CDR3 consists of 16 amino acids. The read is trimmed to its CDR3 DNA, 48 bases read in frame from base 1. Turning to this clone: It lacks a known antigen. No base qualities exist here, and no much larger clone lies one base off it.

The receptor chain draws on TRBV25-1 and TRBJ2-1; TRBD2 is a weak D gene call, 6 bases matching. The origin of this receptor is a girl aged 2 to 9 in good health and CMV-seronegative. Sequences were obtained from PBMCs. This receptor carries the CDR3 CASNGSGVSSYNEQFF. The sequence in DNA is TGTGCCAGCAATGGATCGGGGGTTAGCTCCTACAATGAGCAGTTCTTC.